This T cell receptor beta chain was found in a study of regulatory T cells in long-lasting Graves disease. Arm-PCR of CDR3 regions with iRepertoire HTBI primers generated TCR beta libraries. Via MiXCR, TCRdb re-called the multiplex PCR reads, giving one row per CDR3 protein. The repertoire holds over 350,000 distinct CDR3 sequences, with approximately 16% as singletons. Study outcomes and limitations: The study found TRBV28, TRBJ1-2 and TRBJ2-5 favored in persistent disease.

This clonotype was recorded many times. The antigen is unknown. The time point was: newly diagnosed GD, antithyroid drugs for less than 3 months. After RNA was extracted from PBMCs, the TCR library was made from it. This CDR3 contains 13 residues. V lost 3 bases and J 5 bases, leaving 10 bases between the germline ends. CDR1 is SGHAT, CDR2 FQDESV, per germline (reference sequence). These sequences were also reported in another study, on T cells in Graves' hyperthyroidism and ophthalmopathy. As that study records: No ophthalmopathy progression within 18 months constituted stable Graves' hyperthyroidism. Uncontrolled infection, other autoimmune disease, pregnancy and lactation each barred patients from inclusion.

The rearrangement links TRBV11-1 to TRBJ2-5, with a tentative D call TRBD1 (6 bases). Sequenced here: peripheral blood mononuclear cells (PBMCs), sampled at new diagnosis, from a patient treated with antithyroid drugs. The sequence derives from a woman between 40 and 50 years old with Graves disease. The CDR3 DNA follows: TGTGCCAGCAGCTTCGGCAGGGGTGAGACCCAGTACTTC. Residues: CASSFGRGETQYF.